These 19 T cell receptor beta chains came from one sample sequenced in a study of response to subunit inactivated influenza vaccine. TCRdb re-called the RT-PCR reads with MiXCR, one entry per CDR3 protein. The sample has roughly 700,000 distinct CDR3 sequences, 11% to 15% seen once. Source: PBMCs from blood, taken about 14 days before vaccination. The receptor set was obtained from a man in his forties or fifties who received an inactivated influenza vaccine.

V is TRBV5-1 and J is TRBJ2-2; either TRBD1 or TRBD2 may supply D (6 bases each). Germline V gene data show CDR1 as SGHRS and CDR2 as YFSETQ. The CDR3 is made up of 17 amino acids. Trimming removed 2 bases at V and 2 bases at J, with 16 bases between. The CDR3 region is CASSLRPGAINTGELFF. The CDR3 nucleotides are TGCGCCAGCAGCTTACGCCCGGGGGCGATAAACACCGGGGAGCTGTTTTTT.

This clonotype was observed many times. The V call is TRBV9, the J call TRBJ2-2; tentatively, D is TRBD1 (6 bases). Trimming cost V 0 bases and J 0 bases, with 9 bases left between them. From germline, CDR1 is SGDLS and CDR2 YYNGEE. This CDR3 region has 16 residues. The CDR3 coding sequence is TGTGCCAGCAGCGTAGGGACAGCCGCGAACACCGGGGAGCTGTTTTTT. It specifies CASSVGTAANTGELFF.

This clonotype was seen a few times. The chain combines TRBV7-8 with TRBJ2-5; D ambiguous. Per the germline V gene, CDR1 is SGHVS and CDR2 is FQNEAQ. V dropped 1 base and J dropped 5 bases, with 14 bases sitting between them. This CDR3 is 15 amino acids long. CDR3 residues: CASSLDLSLRETQYF. CDR3 in DNA: TGTGCCAGCAGCTTAGATCTCAGCCTCCGGGAGACCCAGTACTTC.

The rearrangement joins TRBV10-1 to TRBJ2-2; TRBD1 matches 9 bases. CDR3 length equals 15 residues. The junction had 7 bases not matched to a gene; V was cut back by 6 bases and J by 5 bases. Germline V gives CDR1 WNHNN, CDR2 SYGVQD (reference sequence). CDR3 nucleotides: TGCGCCAGCAGGGCCGGGACAGGGTTGACCGGGGAGCTGTTTTTT. This translates into CASRAGTGLTGELFF.

The J gene is TRBJ2-7, the V gene TRBV7-9, with a weak D call TRBD2 (6 bases). V was shortened by 8 bases and J by 4 bases, with 12 bases between the two germline ends. The CDR3 has 12 residues. From germline, CDR1 is SEHNR and CDR2 FQNEAQ (reference sequence). In nucleotides, the CDR3 is TGTGCCAGCGGGTCCGGGGGTTACGAGCAGTACTTC. As protein: CASGSGGYEQYF. The full variable domain, in which reference TRBV7-9 and TRBJ2-7 provide the parts outside the CDR3, is DTGVSQNPRHKITKRGQNVTFRCDPISEHNRLYWYRQTLGQGPEFLTYFQNEAQLEKSRLLSDRFSAERPKGSFSTLEIQRTEQGDSAMYLCASGSGGYEQYFGPGTRLTVT.

The chain recombines TRBV20-1 with TRBJ2-7, with a possible D match to TRBD1 (6 bases). Trimming left V 8 bases short and J 0 bases short, with 11 bases between. The CDR3 sequence is 12 residues long. The germline V gene encodes CDR1 DFQATT and CDR2 SNEGSKA (reference sequence). The CDR3 DNA reads TGCAGTACAGGGTCCCACTCCTACGAGCAGTACTTC. Its translation is CSTGSHSYEQYF.

The chain recombines TRBV12-3 or TRBV12-4 with TRBJ2-1; D might be TRBD2 (7 bases). V lost 0 bases and J 4 bases, leaving 16 bases between the germline ends. The CDR3 contains 17 residues. Here the CDR3 DNA reads TGTGCCAGCAGTTTAGCGCAAGGACTAGGGGGATACAATGAGCAGTTCTTC. It codes for CASSLAQGLGGYNEQFF.

This clonotype has just a few counts. The chain is built from TRBV7-2 and TRBJ2-7, with TRBD2 matching 14 bases. V shed 4 bases, J shed 1 base, and the junction held 6 bases outside the gene matches. The V gene's germline CDR1 is SGHTA and CDR2 FQGNSA. The CDR3 loop spans 17 amino acids. The CDR3 protein is CASSSGLAGDSSYEQYF. DNA for the CDR3: TGTGCCAGCAGCTCGGGACTAGCGGGAGATAGTTCCTACGAGCAGTACTTC.

This clonotype was counted many times. The V call is TRBV24-1, the J call TRBJ2-2, with TRBD1 matching over 8 bases. V shed 9 bases, J shed 1 base, and the junction held 6 bases outside the gene matches. Germline CDR1 reads KGHDR; CDR2 reads SFDVKD. The CDR3 covers 15 residues. The CDR3, as DNA: TGTGCCACCCCCGAGACAGGGGAGAACACCGGGGAGCTGTTTTTT. Translating it yields CATPETGENTGELFF.

This clonotype has a single count. V is TRBV28 and J is TRBJ2-7; the match to TRBD2 covers 9 bases. V shed 5 bases and J 0 bases; nucleotides not matched to a gene: 11. The CDR3 loop spans 17 amino acids. The germline gives CDR1 MDHEN, CDR2 SYDVKM. This CDR3 reads CASSTLLAGLSSYEQYF. The CDR3, as DNA: TGTGCCAGCAGTACCCTCCTAGCGGGACTAAGCTCCTACGAGCAGTACTTC.

This clonotype was recorded many times. CDR3: CSISISVAATGVPYEQYF. For the CDR3, the DNA is TGCAGCATATCAATAAGCGTTGCCGCGACAGGGGTCCCCTACGAGCAGTACTTC. The chain joins TRBV29-1 to TRBJ2-7; 8 bases line up with TRBD1. Germline V gene sequence: CDR1 SQVTM, CDR2 ANQGSEA. J gave up 2 bases and V 8 bases, and 23 bases lay outside the gene matches. There are 18 residues in the CDR3.

The rearrangement links TRBV6-5 to TRBJ2-1; TRBD2 agrees at 8 bases. The CDR3 consists of 16 residues. CDR1 and CDR2 (germline): MNHEY, SVGAGI. V shed 0 bases, J shed 5 bases, and the junction held 6 bases outside the gene matches. CDR3 sequence: CASSYSFPGGNNEQFF. The CDR3 DNA reads as TGTGCCAGCAGTTACTCGTTTCCGGGGGGGAACAATGAGCAGTTCTTC.

The chain is built from TRBV11-3 and TRBJ2-1; TRBD2 matches at 9 bases. Trimming cost V 1 base and J 5 bases; bases outside gene matches: 3. The germline V gene has CDR1 SGHNT and CDR2 YENEEA. This CDR3 has 15 amino acids. This chain's CDR3 is CASSLGGTSNNEQFF. The CDR3 DNA reads as TGTGCCAGCAGCTTAGGGGGGACTAGCAACAATGAGCAGTTCTTC.

The table lists this clonotype with a few counts. This sequence joins TRBV5-4 and TRBJ2-6; a weak D match, TRBD1 (5 bases). V was pared by 3 bases and J by 1 base, with 8 bases between. This CDR3 comprises 15 residues. CDR1 is SGHNT, CDR2 YYREEE, per germline (reference sequence). The CDR3 reads CASSSPGSGANVLTF. CDR3 nucleotide sequence: TGTGCCAGCAGCTCTCCAGGGTCTGGGGCCAACGTCCTGACTTTC.

V usage is TRBV12-3 or TRBV12-4 and J usage is TRBJ1-6; maybe TRBD1 (6 bases). Trimming shortened V by 3 bases and J by 7 bases, and 16 bases separated the two germline ends. The CDR3 has 16 residues. The DNA for the CDR3 is TGTGCCAGCAGTTTGCTCCTGGGGGCAGAGAATTCACCCCTCCACTTT. This gives the protein CASSLLLGAENSPLHF.

This clonotype has more than one count but fewer than ten. The V gene is TRBV5-6, the J gene TRBJ2-7, with D unresolved. The CDR3 consists of 17 residues. Germline values: CDR1 SGHDT, CDR2 YYEEEE. Trimming cost V 1 base and J 0 bases, with 17 bases left between them. DNA of the CDR3: TGTGCCAGCAGCTTGCGGCTAACAATTCCGAGCTCCTACGAGCAGTACTTC. Translated, it gives CASSLRLTIPSSYEQYF.

V is TRBV7-9 and J is TRBJ1-2, with TRBD1 identical over 9 bases. Losses at the gene ends were 5 bases for V and 8 bases for J; bases not matched to a gene: 6. The germline gives CDR1 SEHNR, CDR2 FQNEAQ (reference sequence). CDR3 size: 13 residues. The CDR3 sequence: CASSPRTGEGYTF. The CDR3 bases are TGTGCCAGCAGCCCAAGGACAGGGGAGGGCTACACCTTC.

The chain has TRBV5-1 and TRBJ2-2, with a possible D match to TRBD1 (6 bases). V shed 7 bases and J shed 1 base, with 11 bases lying between them. This CDR3 is 14 amino acids long. Germline CDR1 SGHRS, CDR2 YFSETQ. The CDR3 nucleotides read TGCGCCAGCGCCGGGACAATGAACACCGGGGAGCTGTTTTTT. This translates into CASAGTMNTGELFF.

V gene TRBV5-6 combines with J gene TRBJ2-2; 16 bases align to TRBD2. CDR3 length: 20 residues. CDR1 and CDR2 (germline): SGHDT, YYEEEE. V dropped 4 bases and J dropped 3; count of bases not matched to a gene: 12. The CDR3 DNA reads as TGTGCCAGCAGCAACTTGGGACTAGCGGGAGGGTCACGTGACACCGGGGAGCTGTTTTTT. Its protein is CASSNLGLAGGSRDTGELFF.